Presented here are 32 T cell receptor beta chains from one specimen sequenced in a study of technical replicates of blood from a few donors. Clones were sequenced by immunoSEQ multiplex PCR, and TCRdb holds only the in-frame ones, with some missing. The table shows fewer than 100,000 clones, with under 97% occurring only once. The sequenced material came from T cells isolated from PBMCs. The receptors were gathered from a human donor in good health.

The chain links TRBV6-5 to TRBJ2-1; 11 nucleotides agree with TRBD2. Germline lookup yields CDR1 MNHEY and CDR2 SVGAGI. The V segment lost 6 bases and the J segment 1 base; nucleotides outside the gene matches: 2. The CDR3 is 15 residues long. Here the CDR3 reads CASRTSGASYNEQFF. The CDR3, as DNA: TGTGCCAGCAGGACTAGCGGGGCATCCTACAATGAGCAGTTCTTC.

The genes are TRBV5-6 and TRBJ1-2; D perhaps matches TRBD1 (6 bases). V shed 0 bases and J shed 1 base, with 7 bases lying between them. The CDR3 contains 14 residues. The germline gives CDR1 SGHDT, CDR2 YYEEEE. For the CDR3, the DNA is TGTGCCAGCAGCTTGGAGGGGGTTAACTATGGCTACACCTTC. As protein: CASSLEGVNYGYTF.

The table lists this clone with a few counts. The genes are TRBV14 and TRBJ2-1, with D possibly TRBD1 on 6 matching bases. Per germline, CDR1 SGHDN and CDR2 FVKESK. The CDR3 totals 14 residues. V was clipped by 3 bases and J by 1 base, with 7 bases between them. The CDR3 DNA is TGTGCCAGCAGCCATAGGGGGTCCTACAATGAGCAGTTCTTC. Amino acid sequence: CASSHRGSYNEQFF.

The chain links TRBV19 to TRBJ2-1; D is perhaps TRBD2 (5 bases). The CDR3 contains 14 residues. The V end was cut by 4 bases, the J end by 1 base, with 8 bases between. In germline, CDR1 is LNHDA, CDR2 SQIVND (reference sequence). CDR3 residues: CASSSGLSYNEQFF. As DNA, the CDR3 is TGTGCCAGTAGTAGCGGGTTATCCTACAATGAGCAGTTCTTC.

The chain combines TRBV11-2 with TRBJ2-2; D perhaps matches TRBD2 (6 bases). The V gene lost 3 bases and the J gene lost 7 bases, with 9 bases spanning the gap. Per the germline V gene, CDR1 is SGHAT and CDR2 is FQNNGV. The CDR3 runs to 13 residues. The CDR3 is CASSFGGGGELFF. CDR3 nucleotides: TGTGCCAGCAGCTTTGGGGGAGGCGGGGAGCTGTTTTTT.

The table lists this clone with a few counts. The chain combines TRBV7-9 with TRBJ1-2; no definite D call. The CDR3 contains 14 residues. Trimming stripped 0 bases from V and 1 base from J, with 6 bases between. Germline CDR1 is SEHNR and CDR2 is FQNEAQ (reference sequence). CDR3 amino acids: CASSLADINYGYTF. As DNA, the CDR3 is TGTGCCAGCAGCTTAGCCGACATTAACTATGGCTACACCTTC.

The CDR3 sequence is CASSQVPWLEQFF. The CDR3 coding sequence is TGTGCCAGCAGCCAAGTCCCCTGGCTCGAGCAGTTCTTC. The chain is built from TRBV14 and TRBJ2-1; D ambiguous. The CDR3 is made up of 13 amino acids. Germline V gene lookup returns CDR1 SGHDN and CDR2 FVKESK. V lost 1 base to trimming and J lost 10 bases, with 11 bases between them.

The chain combines TRBV10-1 with TRBJ2-2, with TRBD1 identical over 9 bases. Per the germline V gene, CDR1 is WNHNN and CDR2 is SYGVQD (reference sequence). Trimming took 4 bases from V and 2 from J; bases not matched to a gene: 2. The CDR3 has 15 amino acids. For the CDR3, the DNA is TGCGCCAGCAGTGGGACAGGGGATAACACCGGGGAGCTGTTTTTT. It yields the protein CASSGTGDNTGELFF.

The chain is built from TRBV4-1 and TRBJ2-2, with 12 bases fitting TRBD1. The germline V gene has CDR1 MGHRA and CDR2 YSYEKL. Unmatched junction bases numbered 18, after V lost 10 bases and J lost 6 bases. The CDR3 loop spans 18 amino acids. CDR3 sequence (DNA): TGCGCCACCGCTACCGGGACAGGGGGCCCCAGGGGCGCCGGGGAGCTGTTTTTT. Protein: CATATGTGGPRGAGELFF.

This clone was seen only once. The chain links TRBV2 to TRBJ1-2, with a weak D call TRBD1 (5 bases). Trimming took 6 bases from V and 4 from J, leaving 15 bases between them. Germline CDR1 reads SNHLY; CDR2 reads FYNNEI. The CDR3 sequence is 14 residues long. DNA for the CDR3: TGTGCCAGCAGCGTCCGGGGGGGGACCTATGGCTACACCTTC. It codes for CASSVRGGTYGYTF.

The rearrangement joins TRBV5-1 to TRBJ2-2; 7 nucleotides align to TRBD2. This CDR3 is 15 amino acids long. With 1 base clipped from V and 7 bases from J, the junction kept 7 bases outside the gene matches. Germline values: CDR1 SGHRS, CDR2 YFSETQ. Here the CDR3 reads CASSLYTSEDGELFF. CDR3 DNA sequence: TGCGCCAGCAGCTTGTATACTAGCGAGGACGGGGAGCTGTTTTTT.

This chain connects TRBV13 to TRBJ1-3; TRBD1 aligns across 10 bases. The CDR3 is made up of 16 amino acids. CDR1 is PRHDT and CDR2 is FYEKMQ in the germline V gene (reference sequence). J was trimmed by 7 bases and V by 5 bases; bases with no gene match: 11. For the CDR3, the DNA is TGTGCCAGCAGCGTCATTGGGACAGGGGCATTTAACACCATATATTTT. Protein sequence: CASSVIGTGAFNTIYF.

The rearrangement uses TRBV10-1 and TRBJ1-3; D remains unclear. Germline loops: CDR1 WNHNN, CDR2 SYGVQD (reference sequence). V was pared by 0 bases and J by 0 bases, with 12 bases between. The CDR3 extends over 17 amino acids. CDR3 loop: CASSESAGIYSGNTIYF. In nucleotides, the CDR3 is TGCGCCAGCAGTGAGTCAGCGGGCATCTACTCTGGAAACACCATATATTTT.

The V call is TRBV19, the J call TRBJ1-1, with TRBD1 as a possible D gene (6 bases). The CDR3 runs 13 residues. Per the germline V gene, CDR1 is LNHDA and CDR2 is SQIVND (reference sequence). V dropped 10 bases and J dropped 0 bases, with 12 bases sitting between them. In DNA, the CDR3 is TGTGCCACCTCGGACAGACTGAACACTGAAGCTTTCTTT. It encodes CATSDRLNTEAFF.

The CDR3 sequence is CASSQEAARSQPTQYF. CDR3 sequence (DNA): TGCGCCAGCAGCCAAGAAGCGGCTAGGAGTCAACCGACGCAGTATTTT. The chain carries TRBV4-1 and TRBJ2-3; weak D call: TRBD2 (5 bases). Germline V CDR1 and CDR2: MGHRA, YSYEKL. Trimming removed 0 bases at V and 9 bases at J, with 19 bases between. The CDR3 consists of 16 residues.

The chain recombines TRBV28 with TRBJ1-4; possible D gene TRBD1, 6 bases. V lost 2 bases and J lost 6, with 10 bases in between. Germline V gives CDR1 MDHEN, CDR2 SYDVKM. The CDR3 is made up of 14 amino acids. The CDR3 sequence is CASSLGQKYEKLFF. In DNA form, the CDR3 reads TGTGCCAGCAGTTTAGGACAGAAATATGAAAAACTGTTTTTT.

This clone has only one observation. This chain connects TRBV6-1 to TRBJ1-5; D possibly corresponds to TRBD1 (6 bases). CDR3 length: 15 residues. V lost 5 bases and J 4 bases, leaving 15 bases between the germline ends. Germline CDR1 reads MNHNS; CDR2 reads SASEGT. CDR3 loop: CASSWGQGRNQPQHF. The CDR3 DNA reads as TGTGCCAGCAGTTGGGGGCAGGGAAGGAATCAGCCCCAGCATTTT.

J is TRBJ2-7 and V is TRBV6-5, with 7 bases lining up with TRBD1. There are 14 residues in the CDR3. V gave up 5 bases and J gave up 3 bases; unmatched junction bases: 7. Germline values: CDR1 MNHEY, CDR2 SVGAGI. CDR3: CASSTTGWGYEQYF. As DNA, the CDR3 is TGTGCCAGCAGTACGACAGGGTGGGGCTACGAGCAGTACTTC.

The rearrangement uses TRBV5-1 and TRBJ1-2, with 8 bases aligning to TRBD1. With 0 bases clipped from V and 4 bases from J, the junction kept 8 bases outside the gene matches. This CDR3 comprises 16 residues. Germline values: CDR1 SGHRS, CDR2 YFSETQ. In DNA form, the CDR3 reads TGCGCCAGCAGCTTGGGCTACAGGGGGATTTTCTATGGCTACACCTTC. Its translation is CASSLGYRGIFYGYTF.

V usage is TRBV19 and J usage is TRBJ1-2; 7 bases line up with TRBD1. The CDR3 has 16 residues. In germline, CDR1 is LNHDA, CDR2 SQIVND (reference sequence). V was clipped by 5 bases and J by 2 bases; unmatched bases: 11. The CDR3 DNA sequence: TGTGCCAGTAGTTCACAGGGGTCGCGAGGAAACTATGGCTACACCTTC. It encodes CASSSQGSRGNYGYTF.

In its sample, this clone was seen a few times. This chain joins TRBV25-1 and TRBJ1-1, with TRBD1 matching 9 bases. The germline CDR1 and CDR2 sequences are MGHDK and SYGVNS. V shed 5 bases and J 0 bases; nucleotides not matched to a gene: 4. CDR3 size: 15 residues. CDR3 loop: CASSLQGAMNTEAFF. In nucleotides, the CDR3 is TGTGCCAGCAGTCTACAGGGGGCAATGAACACTGAAGCTTTCTTT. Full variable domain (outside the CDR3, taken from reference TRBV25-1 and TRBJ1-1): EADIYQTPRYLVIGTGKKITLECSQTMGHDKMYWYQQDPGMELHLIHYSYGVNSTEKGDLSSESTVSRIRTEHFPLTLESARPSHTSQYLCASSLQGAMNTEAFFGQGTRLTVV.

The V and J genes are TRBV7-9 and TRBJ1-3; D remains ambiguous. V shed 1 base and J shed 4 bases, with 14 bases lying between them. CDR3 size: 16 residues. In germline, CDR1 is SEHNR, CDR2 FQNEAQ (reference sequence). CDR3 in amino acids: CASSLVAREWGNTIYF. The CDR3 DNA is TGTGCCAGCAGCTTAGTAGCCCGGGAGTGGGGAAACACCATATATTTT.

This chain connects TRBV7-6 to TRBJ1-1; D remains unclear. Germline V lookup: CDR1 SGHVS, CDR2 FNYEAQ. V lost 1 base and J 0 bases, leaving 9 bases between the germline ends. The CDR3 runs to 15 residues. CDR3 loop: CASSLGSYMNTEAFF. CDR3 nucleotides: TGTGCCAGCAGCTTAGGGAGCTACATGAACACTGAAGCTTTCTTT.

Of note for this clone: Lacking the conserved final phenylalanine or tryptophan, this CDR3 likely reflects a read error. The DNA is left out, because the CDR3 cannot be placed on it with certainty; the CDR3 is given as TCRdb lists it. The genes are TRBV12-2 and TRBJ1-4; the D call in the table, TRBD1, was not verified against the DNA. TRBV12-2 is deemed a pseudogene. 9 amino acids form the CDR3, both terminal residues included. CDR3 amino acids: CASRPRVVG.

The V call is TRBV14, the J call TRBJ2-7; maybe TRBD1 (5 bases). Germline V gene sequence: CDR1 SGHDN, CDR2 FVKESK. The CDR3 runs to 12 residues. Trimming shortened V by 2 bases and J by 4 bases, and 6 bases separated the two germline ends. The CDR3 DNA follows: TGTGCCAGCAGCCAATACAGGTACGAGCAGTACTTC. It yields the protein CASSQYRYEQYF.

The rearrangement links TRBV30 to TRBJ1-1, with D perhaps TRBD1 (6 bases). The CDR3 extends over 14 amino acids. The V gene lost 0 bases and the J gene lost 8 bases, with 16 bases spanning the gap. Germline V gene sequence: CDR1 GTSNPN, CDR2 SVGIG (reference sequence). For the CDR3, the DNA is TGTGCCTGGAGTGTAGGGGGGAGCGGGAGGGAAGCTTTCTTT. It is translated as CAWSVGGSGREAFF.

The J gene is TRBJ1-5, the V gene TRBV5-8, with D possibly matching TRBD1 (6 bases). This CDR3 region has 14 residues. Germline V gives CDR1 SGHTS, CDR2 YDEGEE. The V and J ends lost 4 bases and 4 bases respectively, with 12 bases between them. The CDR3, as DNA: TGTGCCAGCAGCCAGGGGTTAGGTAATCAGCCCCAGCATTTT. Amino acid sequence: CASSQGLGNQPQHF.

The chain employs TRBV7-9 and TRBJ2-7; D gene unclear. The CDR3 covers 11 residues. V was clipped by 3 bases and J by 4 bases, with 4 bases between them. Germline CDR1 SEHNR, CDR2 FQNEAQ (reference sequence). The DNA for the CDR3 is TGTGCCAGCAGCTTTATGTACGAGCAGTACTTC. Protein: CASSFMYEQYF.

The chain is built from TRBV2 and TRBJ2-2, with D perhaps TRBD1 (5 bases). Germline V CDR1 and CDR2: SNHLY, FYNNEI. The V and J ends lost 4 bases and 6 bases respectively, with 6 bases between them. This CDR3 is 12 amino acids long. CDR3 region: CASSARAGELFF. As DNA, the CDR3 is TGTGCCAGCAGTGCCAGGGCCGGGGAGCTGTTTTTT.

V usage is TRBV14 and J usage is TRBJ1-2, with 8 positions matching TRBD1. Unmatched junction bases numbered 4, after V lost 4 bases and J lost 6 bases. Germline CDR1 reads SGHDN; CDR2 reads FVKESK. This CDR3 is built from 13 residues. The CDR3 DNA is TGTGCCAGCAGCCCCTGGACAGGGCATGGCTACACCTTC. It codes for CASSPWTGHGYTF.

This chain uses TRBV10-3 with TRBJ2-1, with 12 bases identical to TRBD2. The CDR3 extends over 18 amino acids. CDR1 and CDR2 (germline): ENHRY, SYGVKD. Trimming took 6 bases from V and 6 from J; bases not matched to a gene: 15. The CDR3 reads CAIRGGLAGGPGSNEQFF. CDR3 sequence (DNA): TGTGCCATCAGGGGCGGGCTAGCGGGAGGGCCTGGGTCCAATGAGCAGTTCTTC.

This clone has just one count. This chain links TRBV5-6 with TRBJ2-1; D is unclear. This CDR3 is built from 15 residues. V lost 0 bases, J lost 0 bases, and 7 bases lay in between. Per the germline V gene, CDR1 is SGHDT and CDR2 is YYEEEE. The CDR3 is CASSLGPSSYNEQFF. The CDR3 DNA reads TGTGCCAGCAGCTTGGGGCCCAGCTCCTACAATGAGCAGTTCTTC.